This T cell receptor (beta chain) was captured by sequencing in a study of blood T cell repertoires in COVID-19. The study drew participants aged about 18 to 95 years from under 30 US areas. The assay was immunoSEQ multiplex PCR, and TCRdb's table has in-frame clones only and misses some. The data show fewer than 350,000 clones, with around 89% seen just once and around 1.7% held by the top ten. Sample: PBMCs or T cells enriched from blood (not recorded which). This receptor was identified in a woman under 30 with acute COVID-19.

The CDR3 loop is CASSQGLASGYEQYF. CDR3 bases: TGTGCCAGCAGCCAAGGTTTGGCTAGCGGGTACGAGCAGTACTTC. This chain links TRBV3-1 (or the pseudogene TRBV3-2) with TRBJ2-7, with 8 bases aligning to TRBD2. The ends lost 1 base at V and 4 bases at J; junction bases unmatched: 6. Germline loops: CDR1 LGHDT, CDR2 YNNKEL (reference sequence). The CDR3 spans 15 residues.